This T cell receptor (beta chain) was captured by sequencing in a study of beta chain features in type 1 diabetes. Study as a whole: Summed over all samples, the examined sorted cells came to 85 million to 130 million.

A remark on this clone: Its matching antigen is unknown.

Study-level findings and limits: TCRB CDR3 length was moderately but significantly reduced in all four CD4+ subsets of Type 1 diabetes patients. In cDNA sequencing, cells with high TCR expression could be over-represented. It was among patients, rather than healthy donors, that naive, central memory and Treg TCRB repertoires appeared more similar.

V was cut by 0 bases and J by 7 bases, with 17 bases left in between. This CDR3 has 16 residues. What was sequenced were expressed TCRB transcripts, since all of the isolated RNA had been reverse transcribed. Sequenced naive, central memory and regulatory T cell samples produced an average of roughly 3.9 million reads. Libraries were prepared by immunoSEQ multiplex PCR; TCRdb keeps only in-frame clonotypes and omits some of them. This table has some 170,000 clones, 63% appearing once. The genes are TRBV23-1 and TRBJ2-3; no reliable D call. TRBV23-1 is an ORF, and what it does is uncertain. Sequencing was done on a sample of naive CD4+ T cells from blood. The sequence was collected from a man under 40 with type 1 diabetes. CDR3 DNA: TGCGCCAGCAGTCAATCGTGGCAGCGTACCTTCTATACGCAGTATTTT. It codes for CASSQSWQRTFYTQYF.